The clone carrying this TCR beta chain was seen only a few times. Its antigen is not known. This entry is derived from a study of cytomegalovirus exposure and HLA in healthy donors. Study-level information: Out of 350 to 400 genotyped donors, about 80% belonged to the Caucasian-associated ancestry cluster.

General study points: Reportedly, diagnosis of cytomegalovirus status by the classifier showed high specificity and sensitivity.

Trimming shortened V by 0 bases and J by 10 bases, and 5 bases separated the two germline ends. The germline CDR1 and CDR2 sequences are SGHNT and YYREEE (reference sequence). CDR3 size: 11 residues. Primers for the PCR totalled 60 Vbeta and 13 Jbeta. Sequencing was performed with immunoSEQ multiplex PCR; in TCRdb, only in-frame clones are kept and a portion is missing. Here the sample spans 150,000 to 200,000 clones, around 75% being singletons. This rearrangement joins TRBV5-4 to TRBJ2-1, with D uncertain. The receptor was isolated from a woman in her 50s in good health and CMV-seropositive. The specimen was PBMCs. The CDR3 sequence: CASSLATEQFF. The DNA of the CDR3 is TGTGCCAGCAGCTTGGCCACAGAGCAGTTCTTC.